In its sample, the clone carrying this T cell receptor beta chain was seen a few times. On the day of bone marrow donation, the related graft donor provided peripheral blood. The sample comes from a study of T cells after posttransplantation cyclophosphamide. TCRdb's table, derived via immunoSEQ multiplex PCR, lists solely in-frame clones and lacks some. This sample has roughly 35,000 clones and no singletons, with about 1.2% in the ten largest. The clonotype originates from a girl aged 5-17 years in good health, CMV-negative, and a related stem cell transplant donor. What was sequenced was PBMCs.

In nucleotides, the CDR3 is TGTGCCAGCAGCCAAGGTCACAGGGGCCATAGCAATCAGCCCCAGCATTTT. It specifies CASSQGHRGHSNQPQHF. This chain uses TRBV27 with TRBJ1-5; 7 positions match TRBD1. Germline V gene data show CDR1 as MNHEY and CDR2 as SMNVEV (reference sequence). This CDR3 has 17 amino acids. V shed 6 bases, J shed 0 bases, and the junction held 11 bases outside the gene matches.